This T cell receptor (beta chain) was captured by sequencing in a study of PD-1 blockade in classical Hodgkin lymphoma. Method: immunoSEQ multiplex PCR; TCRdb's copy keeps in-frame clones and lacks some. The table includes approximately 27,000 clones, 80% to 90% detected once. Germline trimming cut 3 bases from V and 0 bases from J; bases unmatched to any gene: 8. There are 17 residues in the CDR3. Per the germline V gene, CDR1 is SGHRS and CDR2 is YFSETQ. Every patient was affected by relapse after autologous stem cell transplantation, while exposure to brentuximab vedotin was not uniform. The sample was peripheral blood mononuclear cells (PBMCs), taken at baseline. The chain combines TRBV5-1 with TRBJ2-7; TRBD1 matches at 11 bases. The sequence derives from a human donor with classical Hodgkin lymphoma. CDR3 residues: CASSSRTGTGGSYEQYF. In nucleotides, the CDR3 is TGCGCCAGCAGCTCACGCACCGGGACAGGGGGCTCCTACGAGCAGTACTTC. Full variable domain (rest looked up from reference TRBV5-1 and TRBJ2-7): KAGVTQTPRYLIKTRGQQVTLSCSPISGHRSVSWYQQTPGQGLQFLFEYFSETQRNKGNFPGRFSGRQFSNSRSEMNVSTLELGDSALYLCASSSRTGTGGSYEQYFGPGTRLTVT.